This record covers a single TCR beta chain. Its target antigen remains unknown. Per-nucleotide qualities are absent, and no much larger clonotype sits a single base away. The sample's treatment or condition, from its label and the paper: 15 to 20 received Ad26.COV2.S at low or high dose, single or two shots; roughly 5 received placebo; per-sample allocation not given. Repertoires of vaccine and placebo recipients were sequenced from samples taken on day 63 after the first injection. In Cohort 1b, roughly 26 adults aged 18-55 years were enrolled at a single site in Boston, USA, between 29 July and 7 August 2020. Ad26.COV2.S was a replication-incompetent adenovirus type 26 vector that expressed a prefusion-stabilized SARS-CoV-2 spike protein derived from the original Wuhan strain. The entry originates in a study of Ad26.COV2.S vaccination and SARS-CoV-2 variants (dated by TCRdb to 2020 to 2022). Study-wide context: Donors in the vaccine arm were drawn from COV1001, a phase I-IIa trial of Ad26.COV2.S in healthy adults that was multicentre, randomized, double-blind and placebo-controlled. Participants in the trial were split at random into five groups of five each, receiving low-dose or high-dose Ad26.COV2.S once or twice, or else placebo on both occasions. TCRbeta repertoire sequencing was used to assess the specificity and breadth of SARS-CoV-2-reactive T cell receptors after Ad26.COV2.S vaccination. The TCR-sequenced set comprised about 32 samples: about 19 Ad26.COV2.S vaccine recipients, 5 placebo recipients and 8 SARS-CoV-2 convalescent individuals. Ad26.COV2.S was administered intramuscularly at 5 x 10^10 or 1 x 10^11 viral particles, either as a single shot or as two shots given 56 days apart. Blinding of investigators to trial group allocation was maintained during experiments and outcome assessment.

The immunoSEQ Assay was used to sequence TCRbeta CDR3 regions. After extraction, genomic DNA underwent amplification by bias-controlled multiplex PCR, followed by high-throughput sequencing. Concerning the study's data processing: To quantify the absolute abundance of every unique TCRbeta CDR3 region, sequences were collapsed and filtered. T cell fraction was estimated by normalizing TCRbeta template counts to usable DNA, which was measured by amplifying reference genes present in all nucleated cells. Repertoire TCRs were annotated as SARS-CoV-2-specific when V gene, CDR3 amino acid sequence and J gene were exactly matched to a known reactive TCR set. The reference SARS-CoV-2 TCR set was obtained from MIRA and was filtered for enrichment in COVID-19-positive ImmuneCODE repertoires, whereby public or cross-reactive TCRs were removed. Based on the MIRA antigens, annotated TCRs were further analysed at the level of specific ORF or position within ORF. Breadth was defined as annotated unique rearrangements over total unique productive rearrangements; depth was the summed frequency of those rearrangements. Two-sided Wilcoxon rank-sum tests were used to compare TCR breadth between groups. TCRdb mirrors the immuneACCESS table, restricted to in-frame sequences. Some clones are absent from its copies; in checked studies, under half trace to an unresolved V gene, and the reason for the others is unknown. V and J calls and clone size are given by that table; D and trimming were obtained from the DNA. The sample records roughly 450,000 clones, approximately 92% of which are singletons. 9% to 15% of the sample goes to the ten largest clones.

Relative to germline, V is missing 3 bases and J is missing 1 base, with 7 bases of the junction outside any gene match. The cysteine opens and the phenylalanine closes a CDR3 of 18 amino acids. Of the read, only the CDR3 DNA is kept; its 54 bases are in frame from base 1. CDR1 and CDR2 were assigned from the germline V gene (reference sequence) as LNHNV and YYDKDF. What the study reported, not specific to this receptor: After vaccination, spike-specific CD8+ and CD4+ T cell responses were reported to show substantial breadth. It was noted by the authors that total T cell responses may have been underestimated by the TCR breadth and depth analyses. The study lacked the statistical power to compare responses across vaccine doses or regimens. Non-spike TCR breadth was comparable between vaccine and placebo recipients, consistent with the vaccine containing only spike. Ad26.COV2.S recipients had higher spike-specific TCR breadth than placebo recipients (P = 0.0014).

The sequencing used peripheral blood, collected in a trial of Ad26.COV2.S vaccine versus placebo. This TCR derives from a person between 18 and 65 years old who received the Ad26.COV2.S COVID-19 vaccine or a placebo. In this chain, TRBV15 is recombined with TRBJ2-1, with 12 central nucleotides matching TRBD1. At the DNA level, the sequence is TGTGCCACCAGCAGCCGGGACAGGGGGCCTACTTCCTACAATGAGCAGTTCTTC. Translation gives CATSSRDRGPTSYNEQFF. Reference TRBV15 and TRBJ2-1 proteins supply the regions before and after the CDR3; the full variable domain is: DAMVIQNPRYQVTQFGKPVTLSCSQTLNHNVMYWYQQKSSQAPKLLFHYYDKDFNNEADTPDNFQSRRPNTSFCFLDIRSPGLGDTAMYLCATSSRDRGPTSYNEQFFGPGTRLTVL.